The clone carrying this T cell receptor beta chain turned up a few times. The protocol was immunoSEQ multiplex PCR, while the TCRdb copy is restricted to in-frame clones and leaves out a portion. In the table there are about 15,000 clones, roughly 84% of which are singletons. With 7 bases removed from V and 0 bases from J, the gap between germline ends came to 15 bases. The CDR3 totals 15 residues. Germline-derived CDR1 and CDR2 are LNHDA and SQIVND (reference sequence). These data originate in a study of T cells after posttransplantation cyclophosphamide. Controls had myeloablative marrow grafts with methotrexate and calcineurin inhibitor, sampled at 1 year.

The specimen comprised PBMCs, sampled after an allogeneic stem cell transplant with a calcineurin inhibitor and methotrexate. The TCR was taken from a male patient aged 45-59 years who received an allogeneic stem cell transplant from an unrelated donor, was CMV-positive, and had chronic GVHD only. Some T cells may be provided by the graft donor. V usage is TRBV19 and J usage is TRBJ1-2, with a possible D match to TRBD1 (6 bases). The DNA of the CDR3 is TGTGCCAGTACCGCAGGGTGGGGGCCTAACTATGGCTACACCTTC. Its protein product is CASTAGWGPNYGYTF.